Listed below are T cell receptor beta chains from one sample, sequenced in a study of blood T cell repertoires in COVID-19. Measured with immunoSEQ multiplex PCR; TCRdb has only the in-frame clones, and not every one. The sample includes fewer than 200,000 clones, 70% to 80% of them seen just once. The sequencing sample was made of peripheral blood. The receptors come from a woman in her fifties or sixties with active or convalescent COVID-19. Both conserved end residues are trimmed from each CDR3. Fields, in order: J gene, V gene, clone size, CDR3 protein. The size of a clone is reported for some rows only, either as once, few or many, or as a class for expanded clones.

J gene: TRBJ2-3
V gene: TRBV2
clone size: many
CDR3 protein: ASSEALQRLGTDTQY

J gene: TRBJ1-1
V gene: TRBV12-5
clone size: .
CDR3 protein: ASGLDWTGGVAF

J gene: TRBJ2-7
V gene: TRBV4-2
clone size: .
CDR3 protein: ASSQERREVYEQY

J gene: TRBJ1-2
V gene: TRBV5-6
clone size: .
CDR3 protein: ASSLFLIANYGYT

J gene: TRBJ2-2
V gene: TRBV19
clone size: .
CDR3 protein: ASRGRGNTGELF

J gene: TRBJ1-3
V gene: TRBV15
clone size: .
CDR3 protein: ATSRRTGEAGNTIY

J gene: TRBJ1-5
V gene: TRBV5-8
clone size: .
CDR3 protein: ASLIETGGGQPQH

J gene: TRBJ1-1
V gene: TRBV19
clone size: .
CDR3 protein: ASSSAGAGTEAF

J gene: TRBJ2-3
V gene: TRBV30
clone size: few
CDR3 protein: AWSTRDRVLY

J gene: TRBJ2-1
V gene: TRBV4-2
clone size: .
CDR3 protein: ASSSRTSYNEQF

J gene: TRBJ2-3
V gene: TRBV3-1/TRBV3-2
clone size: .
CDR3 protein: ASSRRAANWVADTQY

J gene: TRBJ2-1
V gene: TRBV18
clone size: .
CDR3 protein: ASSLIAGLNEQF

J gene: TRBJ1-4
V gene: TRBV5-8
clone size: .
CDR3 protein: ASSLQRGTNEKLF

J gene: TRBJ2-7
V gene: TRBV7-2
clone size: .
CDR3 protein: ASSHLTGTAYEQY

J gene: TRBJ2-1
V gene: TRBV2
clone size: .
CDR3 protein: ASSEETSLEQF

J gene: TRBJ1-5
V gene: TRBV2
clone size: .
CDR3 protein: ASSWTGSSGQPQH

J gene: TRBJ2-7
V gene: TRBV12-3/TRBV12-4
clone size: .
CDR3 protein: ASSLGGTYEQY

J gene: TRBJ1-4
V gene: TRBV30
clone size: .
CDR3 protein: AWGPRDRGLVGEKLF

J gene: TRBJ1-1
V gene: TRBV29-1
clone size: .
CDR3 protein: SGVTGGGTEAF

J gene: TRBJ1-4
V gene: TRBV2
clone size: .
CDR3 protein: ASSEGLGTQKLF

J gene: TRBJ1-1
V gene: TRBV6-5
clone size: .
CDR3 protein: ASSYRQGSTEAF

J gene: TRBJ2-1
V gene: TRBV25-1
clone size: .
CDR3 protein: ASSEYPGLVPSYNEQF

J gene: TRBJ1-1
V gene: TRBV5-1
clone size: .
CDR3 protein: ASSSTGWNTEAF

J gene: TRBJ1-1
V gene: TRBV27
clone size: few
CDR3 protein: ASSPMGQGGMNTEAF

J gene: TRBJ2-3
V gene: TRBV5-1
clone size: .
CDR3 protein: ASSFTSGWADTQY

J gene: TRBJ1-6
V gene: TRBV25-1
clone size: few
CDR3 protein: ASSEPPGGSNSPLH

J gene: TRBJ2-1
V gene: TRBV7-3
clone size: .
CDR3 protein: ASSPSTGGYNEQF

J gene: TRBJ1-3
V gene: TRBV21-1
clone size: .
CDR3 protein: ASSNSPGNLSGNTIY

J gene: TRBJ2-7
V gene: TRBV28
clone size: .
CDR3 protein: ASRPQLAITYEQY

J gene: TRBJ2-2
V gene: TRBV6-4
clone size: few
CDR3 protein: ASKRQGYGSGELF

J gene: TRBJ2-7
V gene: TRBV5-1
clone size: .
CDR3 protein: ASSLDGGQYEQY

J gene: TRBJ2-1
V gene: TRBV24-1
clone size: .
CDR3 protein: ATSDGRGVSYNEQF

J gene: TRBJ2-1
V gene: TRBV19
clone size: .
CDR3 protein: ATDLGQGFGNEQF

J gene: TRBJ1-1
V gene: TRBV7-2
clone size: .
CDR3 protein: ASSVPRGIYEDTEAF

J gene: TRBJ2-5
V gene: TRBV29-1
clone size: .
CDR3 protein: SGTDSQETQY

J gene: TRBJ1-6
V gene: TRBV25-1
clone size: .
CDR3 protein: ASRGEAYNSPLH

J gene: TRBJ2-2
V gene: TRBV2
clone size: .
CDR3 protein: ASSEQGSNTGELF

J gene: TRBJ1-6
V gene: TRBV27
clone size: .
CDR3 protein: ASRGQGAKAINSPLH

J gene: TRBJ1-2
V gene: TRBV4-3
clone size: once
CDR3 protein: ASSQAGIYGYT

J gene: TRBJ2-3
V gene: TRBV5-1
clone size: once
CDR3 protein: ASSPRQTSGSSDTQY

J gene: TRBJ1-1
V gene: TRBV28
clone size: .
CDR3 protein: ASNRVGQGYTEAF

J gene: TRBJ2-2
V gene: TRBV7-8
clone size: few
CDR3 protein: ATPGLAGPGELF

J gene: TRBJ2-2
V gene: TRBV19
clone size: once
CDR3 protein: ASSPRGAGGELF

J gene: TRBJ1-2
V gene: TRBV6-5
clone size: .
CDR3 protein: ASSYSGGSYGYT

J gene: TRBJ2-7
V gene: TRBV19
clone size: .
CDR3 protein: ASSIAGEVYEQY

J gene: TRBJ2-1
V gene: TRBV2
clone size: few
CDR3 protein: ASMKQGALDEQF

J gene: TRBJ2-1
V gene: TRBV7-9
clone size: .
CDR3 protein: ASSFSGELQF

J gene: TRBJ1-5
V gene: TRBV7-9
clone size: .
CDR3 protein: ASSPRQGACNQPQH

J gene: TRBJ2-3
V gene: TRBV21-1
clone size: .
CDR3 protein: ATRDHGGADTQY

J gene: TRBJ1-4
V gene: TRBV9
clone size: .
CDR3 protein: ASSRGDSPNEKLF

J gene: TRBJ2-5
V gene: TRBV6-6
clone size: .
CDR3 protein: ASSPRREGETQY

J gene: TRBJ2-1
V gene: TRBV7-9
clone size: .
CDR3 protein: ASSPSGEKNEQF

J gene: TRBJ1-1
V gene: TRBV6-6
clone size: .
CDR3 protein: ASSTSEGPNTEAF

J gene: TRBJ2-3
V gene: TRBV9
clone size: .
CDR3 protein: ASSVASSGTSTDTQY

J gene: TRBJ2-7
V gene: TRBV7-2
clone size: .
CDR3 protein: ASRRTSGTAGEQY